This T cell receptor beta chain was recorded in a study of cytomegalovirus exposure and HLA in healthy donors. The PCR made use of 60 Vbeta and 13 Jbeta primers. Measured with immunoSEQ multiplex PCR; TCRdb has only the in-frame clones, and not every one. The table records 130,000 or so clones, around 79% of them present only once. CDR1 and CDR2 (germline): SGHTA, FQGNSA. CDR3 length: 15 residues. J lost 3 bases, V lost 5 bases, and 7 bases had no gene match. This clone was seen a handful of times. This chain connects TRBV7-2 to TRBJ2-1; 7 bases agree with TRBD1. This receptor was taken from a woman aged 40 to 55 in good health and CMV-seronegative. The sample comprised PBMCs. The CDR3 coding sequence is TGTGCCAGCAGCCCGCAACAGGGGATCTACAATGAGCAGTTCTTC. It is translated as CASSPQQGIYNEQFF. The full variable domain, completed using reference TRBV7-2 and TRBJ2-1, is GAGVSQSPSNKVTEKGKDVELRCDPISGHTALYWYRQSLGQGLEFLIYFQGNSAPDKSGLPSDRFSAERTGGSVSTLTIQRTQQEDSAVYLCASSPQQGIYNEQFFGPGTRLTVL.